This entry describes one TCR beta chain. What antigen it recognizes has not been identified. The likely explanation is a read error, given a far larger clone one base away. This specimen comes from a study of prognosis after radiotherapy for stage I lung cancer (dated by TCRdb to the early 2020s). The study in broad terms: Between early 2018 and January 2019, roughly 19 patients with stage I NSCLC were enrolled in Nanjing, China. The patients included fourteen who had newly diagnosed primary stage I lung tumors, along with four or five others who had oligometastatic NSCLC after their primary tumor had been surgically resected. All patients were considered medically inoperable, owing to comorbidities in about 13 and refusal of surgery in several. The cohort included about a dozen men and about six women, with a median age of approximately 74 years and a range of roughly 50 to 85 years. Tumor histology was squamous cell carcinoma in more than 5 patients and adenocarcinoma in under 15. Using image-guided IMRT or VMAT, SBRT was delivered in 3 to 5 fractions at a biologically effective dose of at least 100 Gy. Concurrent therapy was not administered to any patient alongside SBRT. About 20% of the 19 patients developed distant metastases after SBRT, at a median of around 7 months; the other 15 showed no significant progression. Peripheral blood TCR beta repertoires were profiled in stage I NSCLC patients before and after stereotactic body radiotherapy, and the repertoires were related to distant failure. The study took one blood sample before SBRT and one after SBRT from each of approximately 19 patients and sequenced all 40 or so samples.

Broad study findings and their caveats: All reported P values were unadjusted for multiple comparisons. Differences by metastasis status were reportedly seen in TRBV and TRBJ usage frequencies, involving two V genes at baseline and, after SBRT, nine V genes and two J genes. Unique TCR clone counts fell after SBRT (median approximately 9,900 before versus roughly 7,200 after; Wilcoxon paired P=0.011). The study was limited by its small cohort and short follow-up, and the findings require independent validation. No determination of tumor specificity was made for expanded TCR clones. Post-SBRT Shannon entropy and its change from baseline were lower in patients who developed distant metastases; baseline Shannon entropy was not associated with metastases.

According to the germline V gene, CDR1 reads SGHVS and CDR2 reads FQNEAQ. The cysteine opens and the phenylalanine closes a CDR3 of 14 amino acids. Just the 42-base CDR3 DNA is kept, in frame starting at base 1. Trimming accounts for 5 bases at V and 5 bases at J, while the number of junction bases matched to no gene is 5. A history of other malignancies or of prior chemotherapy or radiotherapy was absent in all patients, and node-negative disease was shown on CT and PET/CT in all patients. Approximately 6 milliliters of peripheral venous blood were drawn into EDTA tubes at each of two time points. Ficoll-Paque Plus density-gradient centrifugation was used to isolate PBMCs. Right after collection, samples were placed at -80 degrees C and kept there until analysis. The TCR beta CDR3 region was amplified from genomic DNA by two rounds of multiplex PCR. In the first PCR round, primers specific to each TRBV and TRBJ gene were used, and the primer sequences were filed in Chinese patent CN105087789A. The second PCR round used universal primers. The Roche High Pure PCR Template Preparation Kit was used to extract genomic DNA from the frozen PBMCs. Libraries were sequenced paired-end with 151 bp reads on an Illumina HiSeq 3000. The published analysis was carried out like this. CutAdapt was used to remove raw reads lacking the multiplex PCR primer sequences. Using PEAR, the high-quality paired reads were merged into contigs. MiXCR assigned TRB V, D and J gene segments to each contig by aligning to reference sequences. CDR3 sequences were clustered by base quality and sequence similarity to remove sequencing errors. Shannon entropy, normalized by the natural log of the productive TCR sequence number, served as the measure of diversity. Clonality was computed as one minus the ratio of Shannon entropy to the natural log of the number of unique clonotypes. Using the Youden index from ROC curves, the researchers picked the repertoire-metric cut-offs for progression-free survival, and all analyses were carried out in R 3.5.3. The public reads were quality trimmed at Q25 with fastp and then assembled into clones with MiXCR by TCRdb, keeping productive beta chains. Rows with a matching CDR3 protein are joined into one entry that keeps the most common DNA and genes. TCRdb, not the original authors, processed these V and J calls. The sample includes around 11,000 distinct CDR3 sequences, with less than 65% observed a single time. The ten largest clones add up to 5.5% to 8.5% of the sample.

Sequencing used PBMCs, obtained before or after stereotactic body radiation therapy (not recorded which). This receptor was identified in a donor aged 50 or older with non-small cell lung cancer. The chain is assembled from TRBV7-8 and TRBJ2-5; 10 bases in the middle match TRBD2. The nucleotide sequence is TGTGCCAGCAGCCGAGGACTAGCGGTGGAGACCCAGTACTTC. Translated, this is CASSRGLAVETQYF. When the CDR3 is completed using the reference TRBV7-8 and TRBJ2-5 genes on either side, the full variable domain is GAGVSQSPRYKVAKRGQDVALRCDPISGHVSLFWYQQALGQGPEFLTYFQNEAQLDKSGLPSDRFFAERPEGSVSTLKIQRTQQEDSAVYLCASSRGLAVETQYFGPGTRLLVL.